These T cell receptor beta chains were read from a single sample in a study of blood T cell repertoires in COVID-19. The protocol was immunoSEQ multiplex PCR, while the TCRdb copy is restricted to in-frame clones and leaves out a portion. Here the sample spans 380,000 or so clones, 70% to 90% being singletons. Source material: peripheral blood. The receptors here all came from a woman between 55 and 75 years old with COVID-19, enrolled during active disease. CDR3s include the opening cysteine and the closing phenylalanine or tryptophan. D genes are given only for firm matches. The size field is filled for only some rows; it gives once, few, many or a size class.

d_call: TRBD1
v_call: TRBV7-6
j_call: TRBJ1-6
clone_size: few
cdr3_aa: CASSSGQGLDSPLHF
cdr3_nt: TGTGCCAGCAGCTCCGGACAGGGCTTGGATTCACCCCTCCACTTT

d_call: .
v_call: TRBV25-1
j_call: TRBJ1-1
clone_size: .
cdr3_aa: CASSERKGEKNTEAFF
cdr3_nt: TGTGCCAGCAGTGAACGCAAAGGGGAAAAGAACACTGAAGCTTTCTTT

d_call: .
v_call: TRBV6-5
j_call: TRBJ2-1
clone_size: .
cdr3_aa: CASSHQGTPWNEQFF
cdr3_nt: TGTGCCAGCAGTCACCAGGGGACGCCCTGGAATGAGCAGTTCTTC

d_call: .
v_call: TRBV11-3
j_call: TRBJ1-1
clone_size: .
cdr3_aa: CASSLGTRGITEAFF
cdr3_nt: TGTGCCAGCAGCTTGGGGACAAGAGGAATCACTGAAGCTTTCTTT

d_call: .
v_call: TRBV9
j_call: TRBJ1-1
clone_size: .
cdr3_aa: CASSATQGWNTEAFF
cdr3_nt: TGTGCCAGCAGCGCCACACAGGGTTGGAACACTGAAGCTTTCTTT

d_call: .
v_call: TRBV5-5
j_call: TRBJ1-4
clone_size: .
cdr3_aa: CASSLPPETTNEKLFF
cdr3_nt: TGTGCCAGCAGCTTGCCCCCAGAAACAACTAATGAAAAACTGTTTTTT

d_call: .
v_call: TRBV27
j_call: TRBJ1-4
clone_size: .
cdr3_aa: CASSLLSPLFATNEKLFF
cdr3_nt: TGTGCCAGCAGTTTATTGTCCCCGTTATTTGCAACTAATGAAAAACTGTTTTTT

d_call: .
v_call: TRBV4-3
j_call: TRBJ2-5
clone_size: .
cdr3_aa: CASSQAGDGRQETQYF
cdr3_nt: TGCGCCAGCAGCCAAGCGGGGGACGGAAGACAAGAGACCCAGTACTTC

d_call: .
v_call: TRBV23-1
j_call: TRBJ2-7
clone_size: once
cdr3_aa: CASRPPGTRRAYEQYF
cdr3_nt: TGCGCCAGCAGACCACCAGGGACTCGGAGAGCCTACGAGCAGTACTTC

d_call: .
v_call: TRBV5-4
j_call: TRBJ2-3
clone_size: .
cdr3_aa: CASSPRRGWGDTQYF
cdr3_nt: TGTGCCAGCAGCCCCCGGAGGGGATGGGGAGATACGCAGTATTTT

d_call: TRBD1
v_call: TRBV5-4
j_call: TRBJ2-1
clone_size: .
cdr3_aa: CASSFDRVNEQFF
cdr3_nt: TGTGCCAGCAGCTTTGACAGGGTCAATGAGCAGTTCTTC

d_call: .
v_call: TRBV5-5
j_call: TRBJ1-5
clone_size: .
cdr3_aa: CASSLEAGRTPNQPQHF
cdr3_nt: TGTGCCAGCAGCTTGGAGGCAGGGAGGACGCCCAATCAGCCCCAGCATTTT

d_call: .
v_call: TRBV6-5
j_call: TRBJ2-7
clone_size: .
cdr3_aa: CASSYGQGGYEQYF
cdr3_nt: TGTGCCAGCAGTTACGGTCAGGGAGGCTACGAGCAGTACTTC

d_call: TRBD2
v_call: TRBV11-3
j_call: TRBJ2-5
clone_size: .
cdr3_aa: CASSFGLAGNEETQYF
cdr3_nt: TGTGCCAGCAGCTTCGGACTAGCGGGGAATGAGGAGACCCAGTACTTC

d_call: .
v_call: TRBV6-5
j_call: TRBJ2-1
clone_size: .
cdr3_aa: CASSYVASEQFF
cdr3_nt: TGTGCCAGCAGTTACGTCGCTAGTGAGCAGTTCTTC

d_call: .
v_call: TRBV5-1
j_call: TRBJ1-5
clone_size: .
cdr3_aa: CASSLAGENQPQHF
cdr3_nt: TGCGCCAGCAGCTTGGCAGGGGAAAATCAGCCCCAGCATTTT

d_call: TRBD2
v_call: TRBV29-1
j_call: TRBJ2-2
clone_size: .
cdr3_aa: CSVPRGGTNTGELFF
cdr3_nt: TGCAGCGTCCCCCGGGGAGGGACGAACACCGGGGAGCTGTTTTTT

d_call: TRBD1
v_call: TRBV5-4
j_call: TRBJ1-4
clone_size: .
cdr3_aa: CASSTRQGRGANEKLFF
cdr3_nt: TGTGCCAGCAGCACCAGACAGGGAAGGGGCGCTAATGAAAAACTGTTTTTT

d_call: TRBD2
v_call: TRBV10-2
j_call: TRBJ2-7
clone_size: .
cdr3_aa: CASRPKFGLVSYEQYF
cdr3_nt: TGCGCCAGCAGGCCTAAATTCGGACTAGTCTCCTACGAGCAGTACTTC

d_call: .
v_call: TRBV4-1
j_call: TRBJ2-3
clone_size: .
cdr3_aa: CASSQILNTQYF
cdr3_nt: TGCGCCAGCAGCCAAATACTAAATACGCAGTATTTT

d_call: TRBD1
v_call: TRBV18
j_call: TRBJ2-7
clone_size: .
cdr3_aa: CASSLFDRGGGEQYF
cdr3_nt: TGTGCCAGCTCACTCTTTGACAGGGGTGGTGGCGAGCAGTACTTC

d_call: .
v_call: TRBV20-1
j_call: TRBJ1-1
clone_size: .
cdr3_aa: CSARVTEVAFF
cdr3_nt: TGCAGTGCTAGAGTGACGGAGGTCGCTTTCTTT